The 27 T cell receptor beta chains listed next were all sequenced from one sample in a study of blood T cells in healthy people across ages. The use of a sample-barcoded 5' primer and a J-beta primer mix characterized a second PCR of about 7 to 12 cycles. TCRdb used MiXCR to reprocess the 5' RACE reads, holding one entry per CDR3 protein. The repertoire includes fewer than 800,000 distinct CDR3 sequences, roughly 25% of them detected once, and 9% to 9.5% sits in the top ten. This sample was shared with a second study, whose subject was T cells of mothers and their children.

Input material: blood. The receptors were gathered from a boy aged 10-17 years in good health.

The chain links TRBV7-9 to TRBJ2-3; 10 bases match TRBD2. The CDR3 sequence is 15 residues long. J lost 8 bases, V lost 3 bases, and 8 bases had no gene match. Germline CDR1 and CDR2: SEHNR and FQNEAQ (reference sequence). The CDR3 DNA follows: TGTGCCAGCAGCTTTGCGCTAGCGGGAGTGGGTACGCAGTATTTT. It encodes CASSFALAGVGTQYF. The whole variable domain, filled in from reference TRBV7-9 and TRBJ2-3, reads DTGVSQNPRHKITKRGQNVTFRCDPISEHNRLYWYRQTLGQGPEFLTYFQNEAQLEKSRLLSDRFSAERPKGSFSTLEIQRTEQGDSAMYLCASSFALAGVGTQYFGPGTRLTVL.

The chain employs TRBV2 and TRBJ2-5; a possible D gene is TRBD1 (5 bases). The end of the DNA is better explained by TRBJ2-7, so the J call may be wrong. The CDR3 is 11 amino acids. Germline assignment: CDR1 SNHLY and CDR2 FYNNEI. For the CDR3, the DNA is TGTGCCAGCAGCAAACAGGTCGAGCAGTACTTC. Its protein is CASSKQVEQYF.

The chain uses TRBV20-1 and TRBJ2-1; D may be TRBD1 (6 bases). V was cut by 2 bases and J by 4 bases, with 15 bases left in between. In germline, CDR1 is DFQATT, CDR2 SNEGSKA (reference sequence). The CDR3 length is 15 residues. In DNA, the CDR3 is TGCAGTGCTAGACTAGCCCAGGGGAATTACAATGAGCAGTTCTTC. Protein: CSARLAQGNYNEQFF.

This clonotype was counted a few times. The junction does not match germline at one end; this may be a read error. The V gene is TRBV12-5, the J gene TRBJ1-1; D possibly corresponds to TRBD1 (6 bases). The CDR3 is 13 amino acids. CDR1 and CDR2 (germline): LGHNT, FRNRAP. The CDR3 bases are TGTGCTAGTGGTTTGGCCGGGGACACTGAAGTTTTCTTT. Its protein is CASGLAGDTEVFF.

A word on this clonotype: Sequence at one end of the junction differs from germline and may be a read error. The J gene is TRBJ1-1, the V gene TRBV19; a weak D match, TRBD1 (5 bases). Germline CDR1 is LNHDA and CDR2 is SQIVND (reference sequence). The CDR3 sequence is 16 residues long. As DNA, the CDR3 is TGTGCCAGTAGTATAGGGGACGGACTCATGAACACCGAAGCTTTCTTT. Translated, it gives CASSIGDGLMNTEAFF.

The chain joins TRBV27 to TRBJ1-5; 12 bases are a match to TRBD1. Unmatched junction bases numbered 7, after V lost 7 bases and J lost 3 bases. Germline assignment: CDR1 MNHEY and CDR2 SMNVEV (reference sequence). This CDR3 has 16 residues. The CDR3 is CASMFRDRGPNQPQHF. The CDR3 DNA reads TGTGCCAGCATGTTCCGGGACAGGGGGCCCAATCAGCCCCAGCATTTT.

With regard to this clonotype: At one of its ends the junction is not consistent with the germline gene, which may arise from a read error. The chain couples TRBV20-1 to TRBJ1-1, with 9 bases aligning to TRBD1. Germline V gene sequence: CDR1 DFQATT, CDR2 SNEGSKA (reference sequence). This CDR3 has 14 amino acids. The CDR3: CSARGQGMNTEASF. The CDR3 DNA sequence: TGCAGTGCTAGGGGACAGGGCATGAACACTGAAGCTTCCTTT.

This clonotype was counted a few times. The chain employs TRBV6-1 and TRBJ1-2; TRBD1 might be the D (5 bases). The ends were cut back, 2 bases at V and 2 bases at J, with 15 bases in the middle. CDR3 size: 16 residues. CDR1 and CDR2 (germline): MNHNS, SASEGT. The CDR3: CASSEFAGHINYGYTF. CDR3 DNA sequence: TGTGCCAGCAGTGAATTCGCGGGGCATATCAACTATGGCTACACCTTC.

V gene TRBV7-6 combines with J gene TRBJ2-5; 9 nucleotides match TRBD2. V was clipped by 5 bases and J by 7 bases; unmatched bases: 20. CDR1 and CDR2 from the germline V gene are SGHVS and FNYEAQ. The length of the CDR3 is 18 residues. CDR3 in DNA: TGTGCCAGCAGCACCTATCCGGGCGGGGGGGCAGTTTACGGGACCCAGTACTTC. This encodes CASSTYPGGGAVYGTQYF.

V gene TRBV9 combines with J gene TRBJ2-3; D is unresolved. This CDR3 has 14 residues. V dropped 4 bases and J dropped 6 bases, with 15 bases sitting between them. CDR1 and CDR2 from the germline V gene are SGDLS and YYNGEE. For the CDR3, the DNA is TGTGCCAGCAGCTGGGCTGGCTCCCCGGATACGCAGTATTTT. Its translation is CASSWAGSPDTQYF. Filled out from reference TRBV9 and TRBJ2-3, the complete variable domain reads DSGVTQTPKHLITATGQRVTLRCSPRSGDLSVYWYQQSLDQGLQFLIQYYNGEERAKGNILERFSAQQFPDLHSELNLSSLELGDSALYFCASSWAGSPDTQYFGPGTRLTVL.

This chain's CDR3 is CSVETVPNTEAFF. DNA for the CDR3: TGCAGCGTTGAAACGGTTCCGAACACTGAAGCTTTCTTT. The V and J genes are TRBV29-1 and TRBJ1-1; no clear D. Germline CDR1 is SQVTM and CDR2 is ANQGSEA. There are 13 residues in the CDR3. The V and J ends lost 2 bases and 1 base respectively, with 8 bases between them.

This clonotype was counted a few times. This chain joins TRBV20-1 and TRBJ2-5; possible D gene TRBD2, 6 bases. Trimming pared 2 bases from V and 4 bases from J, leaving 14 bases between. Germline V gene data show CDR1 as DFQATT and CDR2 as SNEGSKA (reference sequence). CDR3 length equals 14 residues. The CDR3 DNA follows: TGCAGTGCTAGACTCGGGAGTAATCCAGAGACCCAGTACTTC. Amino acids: CSARLGSNPETQYF.

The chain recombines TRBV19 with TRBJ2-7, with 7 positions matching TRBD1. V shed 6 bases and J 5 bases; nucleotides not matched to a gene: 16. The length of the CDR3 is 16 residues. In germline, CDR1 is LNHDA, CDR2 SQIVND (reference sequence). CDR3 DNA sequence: TGTGCCAGTAGCCGAAACACCGGGACAGTGTCGGACGAGCAGTACTTC. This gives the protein CASSRNTGTVSDEQYF.

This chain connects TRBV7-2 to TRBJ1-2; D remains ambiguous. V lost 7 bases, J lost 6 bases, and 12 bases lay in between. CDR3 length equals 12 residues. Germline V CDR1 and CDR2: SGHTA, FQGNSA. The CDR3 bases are TGTGCCAGCAAATTCGGGGTAGATGGCTACACCTTC. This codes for CASKFGVDGYTF.

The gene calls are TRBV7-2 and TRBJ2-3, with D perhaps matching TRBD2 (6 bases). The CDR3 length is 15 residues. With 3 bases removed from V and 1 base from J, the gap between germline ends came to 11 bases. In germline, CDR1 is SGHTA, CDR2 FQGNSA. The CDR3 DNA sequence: TGTGCCAGCAGCTTTTCTAGCGTGGGCACAGATACGCAGTATTTT. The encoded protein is CASSFSSVGTDTQYF.

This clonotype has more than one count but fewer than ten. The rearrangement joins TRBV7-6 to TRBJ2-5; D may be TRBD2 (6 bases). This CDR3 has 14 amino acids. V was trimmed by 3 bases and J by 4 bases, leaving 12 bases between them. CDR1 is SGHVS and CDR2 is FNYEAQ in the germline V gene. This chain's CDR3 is CASSFALATETQYF. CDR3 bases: TGTGCCAGCAGCTTTGCACTAGCCACAGAGACCCAGTACTTC.

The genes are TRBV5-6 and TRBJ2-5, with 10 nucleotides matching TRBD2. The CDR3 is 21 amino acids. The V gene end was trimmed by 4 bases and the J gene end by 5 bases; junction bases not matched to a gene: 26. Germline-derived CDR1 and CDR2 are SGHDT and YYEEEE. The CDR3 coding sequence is TGTGCCAGCAGCGATCATTTTCCCACTAGCGGGACCCGGATGGGTTTCGAGACCCAGTACTTC. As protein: CASSDHFPTSGTRMGFETQYF. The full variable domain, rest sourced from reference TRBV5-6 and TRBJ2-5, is DAGVTQSPTHLIKTRGQQVTLRCSPKSGHDTVSWYQQALGQGPQFIFQYYEEEERQRGNFPDRFSGHQFPNYSSELNVNALLLGDSALYLCASSDHFPTSGTRMGFETQYFGPGTRLLVL.

CDR3 protein: CASSWGGRASYEQYF. The CDR3 DNA sequence: TGTGCCAGCAGCTGGGGGGGCAGGGCTTCCTACGAGCAGTACTTC. The J gene is TRBJ2-7, the V gene TRBV5-6, with D possibly TRBD2 on 7 matching bases. The CDR3 has 15 residues. Between the trimmed V and J ends, which lost 3 bases and 1 base, there was a span of 14 bases. The V gene's germline CDR1 is SGHDT and CDR2 YYEEEE.

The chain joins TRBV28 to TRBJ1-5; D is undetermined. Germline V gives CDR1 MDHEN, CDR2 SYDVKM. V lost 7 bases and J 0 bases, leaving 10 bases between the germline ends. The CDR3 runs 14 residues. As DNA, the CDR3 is TGTGCCAGCACGGTGCCCTATAGCAATCAGCCCCAGCATTTT. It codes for CASTVPYSNQPQHF.

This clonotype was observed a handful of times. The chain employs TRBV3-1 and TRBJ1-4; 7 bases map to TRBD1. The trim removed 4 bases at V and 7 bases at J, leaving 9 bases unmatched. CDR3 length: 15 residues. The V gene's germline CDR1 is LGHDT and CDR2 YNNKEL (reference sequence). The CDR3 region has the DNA TGTGCCAGCAGCCCGGGACAGAAACCCGGTGAAAAACTGTTTTTT. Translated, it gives CASSPGQKPGEKLFF.

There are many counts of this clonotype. The CDR3 DNA reads as TGTGCCAGCAGCTTATTCTCCCGTGTCGAGGCGGAGACCCAGTACTTC. Translation gives CASSLFSRVEAETQYF. The chain uses TRBV7-6 and TRBJ2-5, with unresolved D. Germline values: CDR1 SGHVS, CDR2 FNYEAQ. The V end was cut by 2 bases, the J end by 5 bases, with 18 bases between. This CDR3 is built from 16 residues.

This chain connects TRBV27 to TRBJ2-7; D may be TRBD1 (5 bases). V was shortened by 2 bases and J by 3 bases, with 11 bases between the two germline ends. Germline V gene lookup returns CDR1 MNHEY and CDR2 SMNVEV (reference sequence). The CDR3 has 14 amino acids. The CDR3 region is CASSLNRNVYEQYF. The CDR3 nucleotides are TGTGCCAGCAGTTTAAACAGGAACGTCTACGAGCAGTACTTC.

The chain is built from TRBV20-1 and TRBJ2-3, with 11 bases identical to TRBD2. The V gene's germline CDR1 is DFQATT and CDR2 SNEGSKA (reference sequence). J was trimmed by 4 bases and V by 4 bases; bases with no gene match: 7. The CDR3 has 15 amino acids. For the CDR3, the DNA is TGCAGTGCTAATACCGGGACTAGCGGATCAGATACGCAGTATTTT. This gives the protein CSANTGTSGSDTQYF.

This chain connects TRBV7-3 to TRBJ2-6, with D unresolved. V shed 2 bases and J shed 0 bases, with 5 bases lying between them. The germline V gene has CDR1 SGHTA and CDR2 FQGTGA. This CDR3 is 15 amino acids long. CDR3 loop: CASSLLSSGANVLTF. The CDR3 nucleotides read TGTGCCAGCAGCTTACTTAGCTCTGGGGCCAACGTCCTGACTTTC.

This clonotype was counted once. The CDR3 loop reads CASSPWVTTEAFF. The CDR3, as DNA: TGTGCCAGCAGTCCGTGGGTGACCACTGAAGCTTTCTTT. The J gene is TRBJ1-1, the V gene TRBV6-5; no clear D. The CDR3 has 13 amino acids. Germline V CDR1 and CDR2: MNHEY, SVGAGI. V lost 5 bases and J lost 4, with 11 bases in between.

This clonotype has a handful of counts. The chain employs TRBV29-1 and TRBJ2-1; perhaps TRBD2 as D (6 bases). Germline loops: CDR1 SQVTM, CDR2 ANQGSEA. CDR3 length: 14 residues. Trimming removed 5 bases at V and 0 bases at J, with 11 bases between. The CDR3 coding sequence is TGCAGCGTTCCCCCCGGGGGCTCCTACAATGAGCAGTTCTTC. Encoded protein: CSVPPGGSYNEQFF.

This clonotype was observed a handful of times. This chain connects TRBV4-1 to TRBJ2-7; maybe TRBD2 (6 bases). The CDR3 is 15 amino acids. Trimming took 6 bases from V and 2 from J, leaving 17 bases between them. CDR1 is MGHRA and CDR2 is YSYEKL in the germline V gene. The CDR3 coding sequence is TGCGCCAGCAGTGCGGAGACTAGGTTTGCCTACGAGCAGTACTTC. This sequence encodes CASSAETRFAYEQYF.